This passage covers 6 T cell receptor beta chains from one sample sequenced in a study of beta chain features in type 1 diabetes. Since all of the isolated RNA was reverse transcribed, expressed TCRB transcripts were what got sequenced. Generated by immunoSEQ multiplex PCR, the TCRdb table keeps only in-frame clones and is missing some. This table holds fewer than 500,000 clones, about 15% found once. The sample comprised naive CD4+ T cells from blood. These receptors came from a man aged 25 to 40 in good health.

This clone has more than one count but fewer than ten. The sample has other DNA sequences that encode this CDR3 too. This sequence joins TRBV6-5 and TRBJ2-7, with D possibly being TRBD1 (6 bases). The V end was cut by 0 bases, the J end by 3 bases, with 6 bases between. CDR3 length: 13 amino acids. The germline V gene encodes CDR1 MNHEY and CDR2 SVGAGI. This chain's CDR3 is CASSYSTGYEQYF. The CDR3 DNA is TGTGCCAGCAGTTACTCGACAGGCTACGAGCAGTACTTC.

The sample holds a few counts of this clone. The rearrangement uses TRBV9 and TRBJ2-5; possibly TRBD1 for D (6 bases). This CDR3 region has 16 residues. The V gene lost 0 bases and the J gene lost 5 bases, with 17 bases spanning the gap. CDR1 SGDLS and CDR2 YYNGEE come from the germline V gene. The CDR3 nucleotides read TGTGCCAGCAGCGTAGGGAACAGGGAAAGGAGGGAGACCCAGTACTTC. Translation gives CASSVGNRERRETQYF.

This clone was counted only a few times. The chain combines TRBV30 with TRBJ2-5; perhaps D is TRBD1 or TRBD2 (5 bases each). The germline gives CDR1 GTSNPN, CDR2 SVGIG (reference sequence). The CDR3 has 16 amino acids. V shed 0 bases and J shed 2 bases, with 16 bases lying between them. The CDR3 nucleotides read TGTGCCTGGAGTGTACTCGGGACGCTTCGACAAGAGACCCAGTACTTC. This sequence encodes CAWSVLGTLRQETQYF.

As concerns this clone: A junction boundary mismatches the germline segment, possibly from a read error. CDR3 sequence: CASSNSENTEAFF. CDR3 sequence (DNA): TGTGCCAGCAGTAACTCAGAGAACACTGAAGCTTTCTTT. J is TRBJ1-1 and V is TRBV6-5; unclear D gene. The CDR3 is 13 residues long. Germline CDR1 is MNHEY and CDR2 is SVGAGI.

This clone was detected a few times. This chain connects TRBV4-1 to TRBJ2-5, with TRBD2 identical over 11 bases. The CDR3 runs 15 residues. Trimming at V came to 1 base and at J to 2 bases, leaving 0 bases not matched to a gene. CDR1 is MGHRA, CDR2 YSYEKL, per germline. The CDR3 reads CASSQGTSGQETQYF. The CDR3, as DNA: TGCGCCAGCAGCCAAGGGACTAGCGGGCAAGAGACCCAGTACTTC.

This clone was detected a few times. This rearrangement joins TRBV9 to TRBJ2-1, with a tentative D call TRBD1 (5 bases). Per germline, CDR1 SGDLS and CDR2 YYNGEE. CDR3 length: 15 residues. The V gene lost 1 base and the J gene lost 3 bases, with 11 bases spanning the gap. Here the CDR3 reads CASSVSQDNYNEQFF. The CDR3, as DNA: TGTGCCAGCAGCGTAAGTCAGGACAACTACAATGAGCAGTTCTTC. The variable domain in full, with the rest retrieved from reference TRBV9 and TRBJ2-1, is DSGVTQTPKHLITATGQRVTLRCSPRSGDLSVYWYQQSLDQGLQFLIQYYNGEERAKGNILERFSAQQFPDLHSELNLSSLELGDSALYFCASSVSQDNYNEQFFGPGTRLTVL.